The sequence of this TCR beta chain was determined in a study of beta chain features in type 1 diabetes. Expressed TCRB transcripts were sequenced because the entire RNA isolate underwent reverse transcription. The data were produced by immunoSEQ multiplex PCR, yet TCRdb's version contains in-frame clones alone and is incomplete. This table has under 400,000 clones, about 12% appearing once. The CDR3 runs to 13 residues. J lost 6 bases, V lost 6 bases, and 5 bases had no gene match. CDR1 is MDHEN, CDR2 SYDVKM, per germline. Only one heparinised blood draw was taken per donor, and its volume averaged about 116 mL. Via CD45RO/CCR7/CD25/CD127/CD95/CD27, cells of the CD4+ naive, central memory, regulatory and stem cell-like memory subsets were sorted.

J is TRBJ2-3 and V is TRBV28; TRBD2 agrees at 8 bases. The material sequenced was naive CD4+ T cells from blood. The clonotype originates from a man younger than 30 in good health. This chain's CDR3 is CASSLAGTDTQYF. The CDR3 nucleotides are TGTGCCAGCAGCCTAGCGGGTACTGATACGCAGTATTTT.